Sequencing of this TCR beta chain was carried out in a study of blood T cell repertoires in COVID-19. Overall study context: COVID-19 samples from acute and convalescent phases originated in the United States, Italy and Spain.

The CDR3 sequence is 16 residues long. The junction had 10 bases not matched to a gene; V was cut back by 7 bases and J by 4 bases. CDR1 is KGHDR, CDR2 SFDVKD, per germline. Study processing details: It was from reference gene primer amplification that nucleated cell counts were estimated. The protocol was immunoSEQ multiplex PCR, while the TCRdb copy is restricted to in-frame clones and leaves out a portion. V, J and clone size were drawn from that table, and D and trimming were deduced from the DNA. The data contain about 110,000 clones, over 55% of them singletons. The V and J genes are TRBV24-1 and TRBJ2-2, with 8 bases aligning to TRBD1. The TCR originated in a human donor with acute or convalescent COVID-19. The donor label of this sample is uncertain. Sequenced material: peripheral blood. The CDR3 protein is CATRSGQGGTTGELFF. In DNA form, the CDR3 reads TGTGCCACCAGATCTGGACAGGGTGGGACCACCGGGGAGCTGTTTTTT.